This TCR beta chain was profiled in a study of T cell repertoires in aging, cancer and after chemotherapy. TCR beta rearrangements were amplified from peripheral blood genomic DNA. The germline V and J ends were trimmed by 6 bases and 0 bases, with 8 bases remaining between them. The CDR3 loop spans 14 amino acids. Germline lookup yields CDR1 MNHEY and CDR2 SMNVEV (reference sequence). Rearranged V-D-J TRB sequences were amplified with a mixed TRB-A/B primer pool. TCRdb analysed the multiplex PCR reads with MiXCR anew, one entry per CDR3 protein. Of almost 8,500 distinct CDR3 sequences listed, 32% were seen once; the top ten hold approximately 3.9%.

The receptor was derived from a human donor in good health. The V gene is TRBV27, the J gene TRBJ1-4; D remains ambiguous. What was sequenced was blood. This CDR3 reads CASRADSTNEKLFF. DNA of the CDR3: TGTGCCAGCAGGGCGGACTCAACTAATGAAAAACTGTTTTTT.